This TCR beta chain is drawn from a study of OX40 agonist ivuxolimab in advanced cancers. Sequencing was performed with immunoSEQ multiplex PCR; in TCRdb, only in-frame clones are kept and a portion is missing. The sample has 80,000 or so clones; just under 95% are singletons. CDR1 MNHEY and CDR2 SVGAGI come from the germline V gene. The CDR3 spans 14 residues. Unmatched junction bases numbered 4, after V lost 7 bases and J lost 6 bases. The sample in question was CD4+ or CD8+ T cells sorted from blood, obtained in a trial of the OX40 agonist ivuxolimab. J is TRBJ2-4 and V is TRBV6-5; 12 nucleotides line up with TRBD1. This receptor was identified in an adult with an advanced solid tumor such as melanoma, head and neck, liver or kidney cancer. CDR3 coding DNA: TGTGCCAGCAAGGGGACAGGGGGCGGAAACATTCAGTACTTC. This gives the protein CASKGTGGGNIQYF.